This T cell receptor (beta chain) was retrieved from a study of blood T cell repertoires in COVID-19. Turning to the study itself: Spain, Italy and the United States supplied samples that represented acute and convalescent COVID-19. PBMCs, B-cell-depleted T cells, or T cells were the source of the cDNA or gDNA that made up the material.

Authors' analysis steps: Reference gene primer amplification in the assay estimated nucleated cell counts. Method: immunoSEQ multiplex PCR; TCRdb's copy keeps in-frame clones and lacks some. V and J calls and clone size are given by that table; D and trimming were obtained from the DNA. The table includes approximately 61,000 clones, approximately 80% detected once. Losses at the gene ends were 4 bases for V and 4 bases for J; bases not matched to a gene: 11. Germline CDR1 and CDR2: SGHRS and YFSETQ. The CDR3 is 16 amino acids. The sample consisted of peripheral blood. This TCR came from a woman aged 70 to 79 with acute or convalescent COVID-19. The chain combines TRBV5-1 with TRBJ2-3; 8 bases line up with TRBD2. This CDR3 reads CASSVLAGGFPDTQYF. For the CDR3, the DNA is TGCGCCAGCAGCGTCCTAGCGGGTGGGTTCCCAGATACGCAGTATTTT. Supplemented by reference TRBV5-1 and TRBJ2-3, the full variable domain reads KAGVTQTPRYLIKTRGQQVTLSCSPISGHRSVSWYQQTPGQGLQFLFEYFSETQRNKGNFPGRFSGRQFSNSRSEMNVSTLELGDSALYLCASSVLAGGFPDTQYFGPGTRLTVL.